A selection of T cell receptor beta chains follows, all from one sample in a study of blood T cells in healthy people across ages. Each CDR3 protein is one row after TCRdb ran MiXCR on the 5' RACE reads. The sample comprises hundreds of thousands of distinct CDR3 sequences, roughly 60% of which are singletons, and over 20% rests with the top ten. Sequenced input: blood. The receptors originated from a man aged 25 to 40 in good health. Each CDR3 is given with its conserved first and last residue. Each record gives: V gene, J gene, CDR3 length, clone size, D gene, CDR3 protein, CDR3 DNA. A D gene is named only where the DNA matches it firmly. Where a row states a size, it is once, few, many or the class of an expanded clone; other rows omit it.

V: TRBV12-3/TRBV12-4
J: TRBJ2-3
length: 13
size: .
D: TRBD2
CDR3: CASSLAAGAMQYF
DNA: TGTGCCAGCAGTTTAGCAGCGGGAGCAATGCAGTATTTT

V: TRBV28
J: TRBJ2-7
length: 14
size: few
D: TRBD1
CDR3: CASSTTGGNYEQYF
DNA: TGTGCCAGCAGTACGACAGGGGGTAACTACGAGCAGTACTTC

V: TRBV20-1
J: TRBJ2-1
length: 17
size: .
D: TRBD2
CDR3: CSASGGPLAHSYNEQFF
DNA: TGCAGTGCTTCGGGGGGTCCGTTAGCGCACTCCTACAATGAGCAGTTCTTC

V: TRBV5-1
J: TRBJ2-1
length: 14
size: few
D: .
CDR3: CASSTRNGYNEQFF
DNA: TGCGCCAGCAGCACCCGAAACGGGTACAATGAGCAGTTCTTC

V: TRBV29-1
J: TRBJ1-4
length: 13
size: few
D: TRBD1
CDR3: CSGGQGVNEKLFF
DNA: TGCAGCGGGGGACAGGGTGTAAATGAAAAACTGTTTTTT

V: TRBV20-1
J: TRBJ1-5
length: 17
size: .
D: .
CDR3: CSARDWTVDIANQPQHF
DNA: TGCAGTGCTAGAGATTGGACAGTGGATATAGCAAATCAGCCCCAGCATTTT

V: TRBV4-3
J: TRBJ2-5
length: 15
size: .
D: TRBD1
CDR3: CASSQWDRPQETQYF
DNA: TGCGCCAGCAGCCAGTGGGACAGACCTCAAGAGACCCAGTACTTC

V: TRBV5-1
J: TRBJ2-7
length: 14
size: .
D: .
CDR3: CASKPPDGSREQYF
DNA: TGCGCCAGCAAGCCGCCGGACGGATCACGGGAGCAGTACTTC

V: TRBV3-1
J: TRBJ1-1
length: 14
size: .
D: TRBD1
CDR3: CASTHGTGDTEAFF
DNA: TGTGCCAGCACCCATGGGACAGGGGACACTGAAGCTTTCTTT

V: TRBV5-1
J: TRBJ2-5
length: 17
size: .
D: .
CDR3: CASLLIYGTPVEETQYF
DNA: TGCGCCAGCTTACTTATATACGGGACCCCGGTGGAAGAGACCCAGTACTTC

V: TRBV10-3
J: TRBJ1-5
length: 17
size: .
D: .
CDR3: CAISEGIGRVGNQPQHF
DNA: TGTGCCATCAGTGAGGGAATAGGCAGGGTGGGCAATCAGCCCCAGCATTTT

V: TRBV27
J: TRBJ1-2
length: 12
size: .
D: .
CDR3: CASSLEEYGYTF
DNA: TGTGCCAGCAGCCTTGAGGAGTATGGCTACACCTTC

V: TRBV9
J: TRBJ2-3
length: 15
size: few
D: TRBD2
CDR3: CASSVGLGRADTQYF
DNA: TGTGCCAGCAGCGTCGGACTAGGGAGGGCAGATACGCAGTATTTT

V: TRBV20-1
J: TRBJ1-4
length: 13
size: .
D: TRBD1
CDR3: CSARGTGGEKLFF
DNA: TGCAGTGCTAGAGGGACAGGAGGCGAAAAACTGTTTTTT

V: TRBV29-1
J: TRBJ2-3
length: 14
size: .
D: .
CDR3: CSVEGPRGRDTQYF
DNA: TGCAGCGTTGAAGGCCCCCGAGGGAGGGATACGCAGTATTTT

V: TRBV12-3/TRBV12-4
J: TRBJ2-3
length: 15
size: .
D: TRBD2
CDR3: CASSFPTSGTDTQYF
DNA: TGTGCCAGCAGTTTTCCGACTAGCGGCACAGATACGCAGTATTTT

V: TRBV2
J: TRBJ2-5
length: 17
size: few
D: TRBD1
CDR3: CASSEDRGPLPGETQYF
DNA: TGTGCCAGCAGTGAAGACAGGGGTCCCCTCCCGGGGGAGACCCAGTACTTC

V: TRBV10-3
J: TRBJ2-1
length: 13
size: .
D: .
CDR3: CAISGTVVNEQFF
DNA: TGTGCCATCAGTGGTACGGTAGTAAATGAGCAGTTCTTC

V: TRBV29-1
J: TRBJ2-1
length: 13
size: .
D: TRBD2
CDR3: CSVPGSGGSEQFF
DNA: TGCAGCGTGCCGGGGAGCGGGGGGAGTGAGCAGTTCTTC

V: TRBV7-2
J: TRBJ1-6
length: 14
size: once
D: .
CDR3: CASSPSGVVSPLHF
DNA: TGTGCCAGCAGCCCCTCAGGGGTTGTGTCACCCCTCCACTTT

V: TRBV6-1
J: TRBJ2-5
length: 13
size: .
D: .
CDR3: CASRETGKETQYF
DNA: TGTGCCAGCAGGGAAACAGGGAAAGAGACCCAGTACTTC

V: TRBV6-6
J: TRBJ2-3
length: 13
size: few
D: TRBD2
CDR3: CASSGPSGDTQYF
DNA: TGTGCCAGCAGTGGTCCTAGCGGAGATACGCAGTATTTT

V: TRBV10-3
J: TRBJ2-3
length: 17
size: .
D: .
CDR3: CAISGNRAAGSADTQYF
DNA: TGTGCCATCAGCGGGAATCGGGCGGCGGGATCAGCAGATACGCAGTATTTT

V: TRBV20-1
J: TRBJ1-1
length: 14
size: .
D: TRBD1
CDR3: CSTQEGGVGTEAFF
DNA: TGCAGTACTCAGGAAGGGGGCGTAGGGACTGAAGCTTTCTTT

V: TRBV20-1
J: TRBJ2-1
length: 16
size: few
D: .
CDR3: CSASSTGVSVASEQFF
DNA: TGCAGTGCAAGCTCTACGGGGGTCTCGGTCGCCAGCGAGCAGTTCTTC

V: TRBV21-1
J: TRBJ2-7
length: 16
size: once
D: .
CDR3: CASSQRGGQEPYEQYF
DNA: TGTGCCAGCAGCCAACGGGGGGGCCAAGAGCCCTACGAGCAGTACTTC

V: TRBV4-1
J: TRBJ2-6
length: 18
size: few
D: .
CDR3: CASSQDGARLSGANVLTF
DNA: TGCGCCAGCAGCCAAGATGGCGCCAGGCTCTCTGGGGCCAACGTCCTGACTTTC

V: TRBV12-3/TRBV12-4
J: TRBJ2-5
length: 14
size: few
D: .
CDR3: CASSRTRILETQYF
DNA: TGTGCCAGCAGTCGGACCAGAATCCTGGAGACCCAGTACTTC

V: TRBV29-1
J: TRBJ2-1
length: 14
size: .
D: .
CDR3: CSVVGGGPYNEQFF
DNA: TGCAGCGTTGTTGGGGGCGGACCTTACAATGAGCAGTTCTTC

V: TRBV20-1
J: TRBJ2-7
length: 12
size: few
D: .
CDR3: CSARENLGEQYF
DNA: TGCAGTGCTAGGGAAAACCTCGGCGAGCAGTACTTC

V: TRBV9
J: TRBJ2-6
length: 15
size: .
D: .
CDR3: CASSGQSSGANVLTF
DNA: TGTGCCAGCAGCGGTCAGAGCTCTGGGGCCAACGTCCTGACTTTC

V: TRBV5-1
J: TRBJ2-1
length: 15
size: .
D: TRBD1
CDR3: CASSSTRTGDKEQFF
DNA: TGCGCCAGCAGCTCTACTAGGACAGGGGACAAGGAGCAGTTCTTC

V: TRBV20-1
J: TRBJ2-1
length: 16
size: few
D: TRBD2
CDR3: CSARVNLELRTSVKFF
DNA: TGCAGTGCTAGAGTGAATCTCGAACTTAGAACTAGCGTTAAGTTCTTC

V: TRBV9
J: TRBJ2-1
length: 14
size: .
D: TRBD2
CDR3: CASSVGPGTNEQFF
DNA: TGTGCCAGCAGCGTTGGCCCCGGGACTAACGAGCAGTTCTTC

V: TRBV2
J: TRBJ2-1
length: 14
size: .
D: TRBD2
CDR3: CASRPGLDVYEQFF
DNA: TGTGCCAGCCGACCGGGACTAGATGTATATGAGCAGTTCTTC

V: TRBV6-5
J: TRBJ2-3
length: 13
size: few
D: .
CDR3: CASSLTATDTQYF
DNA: TGTGCCAGCAGTTTGACCGCGACAGATACGCAGTATTTT

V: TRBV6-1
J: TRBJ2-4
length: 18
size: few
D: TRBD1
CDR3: CASSPRTGNPIAKNIQYF
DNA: TGTGCCAGCAGTCCTAGGACAGGGAACCCGATAGCCAAAAACATTCAGTACTTC

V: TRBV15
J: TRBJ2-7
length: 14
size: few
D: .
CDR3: CATSRDTGVREQYF
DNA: TGTGCCACCAGCAGAGATACAGGCGTACGCGAGCAGTACTTC

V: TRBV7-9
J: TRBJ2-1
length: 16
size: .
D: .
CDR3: CASITRDPSSYNEQFF
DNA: TGTGCCAGCATCACCAGGGACCCGAGCTCCTACAATGAGCAGTTCTTC

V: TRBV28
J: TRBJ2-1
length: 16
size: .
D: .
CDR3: CASSYREWDSYNEQFF
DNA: TGTGCCAGCAGTTATAGGGAATGGGACTCCTACAATGAGCAGTTCTTC

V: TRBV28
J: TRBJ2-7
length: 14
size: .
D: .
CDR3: CASSETDRFGEQYF
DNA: TGTGCCAGCAGTGAGACAGACCGTTTTGGGGAGCAGTACTTC

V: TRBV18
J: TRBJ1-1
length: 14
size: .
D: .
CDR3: CASSPLRDSPEAFF
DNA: TGTGCCAGCTCACCACTCAGGGATTCGCCTGAAGCTTTCTTT

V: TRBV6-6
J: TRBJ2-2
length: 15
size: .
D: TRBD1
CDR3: CASNEGALGAGELFF
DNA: TGTGCCAGTAATGAGGGGGCTTTAGGGGCCGGGGAGCTGTTTTTT

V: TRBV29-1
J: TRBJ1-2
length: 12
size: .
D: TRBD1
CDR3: CSVGQEYYGYTF
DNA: TGCAGCGTGGGACAGGAGTACTATGGCTACACCTTC

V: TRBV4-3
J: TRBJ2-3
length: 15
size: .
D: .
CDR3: CASSQERKGTDTQYF
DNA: TGCGCCAGCAGCCAAGAACGGAAAGGGACAGATACGCAGTATTTT

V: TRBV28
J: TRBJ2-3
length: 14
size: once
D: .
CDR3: CASSGQDSTDTQYF
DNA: TGTGCCAGCAGTGGGCAGGATAGCACAGATACGCAGTATTTT

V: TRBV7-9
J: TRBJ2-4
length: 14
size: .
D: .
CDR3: CASSSAILDWEQYF
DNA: TGTGCCAGCAGCTCCGCTATCTTAGACTGGGAGCAGTACTTC

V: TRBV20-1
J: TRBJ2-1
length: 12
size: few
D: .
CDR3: CSASGLYNEQFF
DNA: TGCAGTGCTAGCGGCCTCTACAATGAGCAGTTCTTC

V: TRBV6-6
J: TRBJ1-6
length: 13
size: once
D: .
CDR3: CASRWTGDSPLHF
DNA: TGTGCCAGCAGGTGGACGGGAGATTCACCCCTCCACTTT

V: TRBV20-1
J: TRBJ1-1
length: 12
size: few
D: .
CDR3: CSARSSNTEAFF
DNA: TGCAGTGCTAGAAGCTCAAACACTGAAGCTTTCTTT

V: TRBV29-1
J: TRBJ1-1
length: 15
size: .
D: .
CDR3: CSARRQDQAGTEAFF
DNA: TGCAGCGCCCGGCGGCAAGACCAGGCGGGCACTGAGGCTTTCTTT

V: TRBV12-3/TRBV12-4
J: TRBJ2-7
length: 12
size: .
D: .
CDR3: CASSWGRYEQYF
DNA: TGTGCCAGCAGTTGGGGGCGGTACGAGCAGTACTTC

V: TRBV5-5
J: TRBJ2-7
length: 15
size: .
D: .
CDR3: CASSPSWADSYEQYF
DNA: TGTGCCAGCAGCCCAAGTTGGGCGGACTCCTACGAGCAGTACTTC

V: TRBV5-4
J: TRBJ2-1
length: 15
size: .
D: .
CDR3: CASSYPGEDINEQFF
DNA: TGTGCCAGCAGCTACCCAGGGGAAGATATTAATGAGCAGTTCTTC

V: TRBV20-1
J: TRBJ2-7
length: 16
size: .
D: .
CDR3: CSARMWGVPENYEQYF
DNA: TGCAGTGCTAGGATGTGGGGGGTCCCCGAAAACTACGAGCAGTACTTC